The 30 T cell receptor beta chains presented below share a single source sample, sequenced in a study of T cell responses to AZD1222 COVID-19 vaccine. Profiled with immunoSEQ multiplex PCR; TCRdb holds only in-frame clones, not every one. The repertoire holds roughly 92,000 clones, 90% seen once, with approximately 8.7% in the top ten. This specimen consisted of peripheral blood, obtained on day 0 of AZD1222 vaccination. Receptors originate from an adult in good health.

This clone was detected only once. The J gene is TRBJ1-1, the V gene TRBV4-1; D is unresolved. CDR3 length: 14 residues. Trimming removed 1 base from V and 5 bases from J, with 11 bases in between. Germline V CDR1 and CDR2: MGHRA, YSYEKL. The CDR3, as DNA: TGCGCCAGCAGCCAAGTGGGATCCGTAACTGAAGCTTTCTTT. Translation gives CASSQVGSVTEAFF.

The chain joins TRBV11-2 to TRBJ2-5, with TRBD1 matching over 10 bases. The germline V gene encodes CDR1 SGHAT and CDR2 FQNNGV. There are 15 residues in the CDR3. The V gene end was trimmed by 6 bases and the J gene end by 2 bases; junction bases not matched to a gene: 6. CDR3 sequence reads: CASRNWDRGQETQYF. CDR3 in DNA: TGTGCCAGCAGAAATTGGGACAGGGGACAAGAGACCCAGTACTTC.

This chain joins TRBV9 and TRBJ2-1; no clear D gene. The CDR3 has 16 residues. The V end was cut by 3 bases, the J end by 8 bases, with 21 bases between. Per germline, CDR1 SGDLS and CDR2 YYNGEE. CDR3 region: CASSAKPSRIGDEQFF. DNA for the CDR3: TGTGCCAGCAGCGCAAAGCCTAGTCGTATTGGGGATGAGCAGTTCTTC. Full variable domain (outside the CDR3, taken from reference TRBV9 and TRBJ2-1): DSGVTQTPKHLITATGQRVTLRCSPRSGDLSVYWYQQSLDQGLQFLIQYYNGEERAKGNILERFSAQQFPDLHSELNLSSLELGDSALYFCASSAKPSRIGDEQFFGPGTRLTVL.

V gene TRBV7-3 combines with J gene TRBJ2-3; tentatively, D is TRBD1 or TRBD2 (5 bases each). The V gene lost 4 bases and the J gene lost 0 bases, with 17 bases spanning the gap. From germline, CDR1 is SGHTA and CDR2 FQGTGA. The CDR3 sequence is 17 residues long. The CDR3 protein is CASSSGGGITSTDTQYF. The CDR3 nucleotides are TGTGCCAGCAGCTCTGGGGGTGGTATCACTAGCACAGATACGCAGTATTTT.

The chain recombines TRBV27 with TRBJ2-1; 12 bases match TRBD2. The ends lost 2 bases at V and 10 bases at J; junction bases unmatched: 9. Germline CDR1 is MNHEY and CDR2 is SMNVEV (reference sequence). This CDR3 has 16 residues. CDR3 amino acids: CASSLGASGGAREQFF. Here the CDR3 DNA reads TGTGCCAGCAGTTTAGGTGCTAGCGGGGGGGCCAGGGAGCAGTTCTTC.

This clone was counted once. The chain couples TRBV7-2 to TRBJ2-7; D is possibly TRBD1 (5 bases). CDR3 length: 14 residues. V lost 0 bases and J lost 3, with 9 bases in between. Looked up from germline, CDR1 is SGHTA and CDR2 is FQGNSA. Written as DNA, the CDR3 is TGTGCCAGCAGCTTAGCAGGGGATTTCTACGAGCAGTACTTC. This codes for CASSLAGDFYEQYF.

This rearrangement joins TRBV7-3 to TRBJ1-1; no clear D gene. With 5 bases removed from V and 0 bases from J, the gap between germline ends came to 7 bases. The CDR3 sequence is 13 residues long. Germline V gene data show CDR1 as SGHTA and CDR2 as FQGTGA. The CDR3 here is CASSDQLNTEAFF. The CDR3 DNA follows: TGTGCCAGCAGCGATCAACTGAACACTGAAGCTTTCTTT. Based on the CDR3 plus reference TRBV7-3 and TRBJ1-1, the full variable domain is GAGVSQTPSNKVTEKGKYVELRCDPISGHTALYWYRQSLGQGPEFLIYFQGTGAADDSGLPNDRFFAVRPEGSVSTLKIQRTERGDSAVYLCASSDQLNTEAFFGQGTRLTVV.

The chain uses TRBV19 and TRBJ1-6, with 7 positions matching TRBD1. Unmatched junction bases numbered 3, after V lost 3 bases and J lost 7 bases. CDR1 LNHDA and CDR2 SQIVND come from the germline V gene (reference sequence). The CDR3 length is 14 residues. CDR3 DNA: TGTGCCAGTAGTATGTCGGGACAGAATTCACCCCTCCACTTT. Encoded protein: CASSMSGQNSPLHF.

The V call is TRBV4-3, the J call TRBJ1-2; weak D call: TRBD1 (5 bases). The CDR3 has 13 amino acids. Germline V gives CDR1 LGHNA, CDR2 YSLEER. Between the trimmed V and J ends, which lost 0 bases and 6 bases, there was a span of 8 bases. The CDR3 spells CASSQDRDDGYTF. CDR3 nucleotides: TGCGCCAGCAGCCAAGACAGGGACGATGGCTACACCTTC.

The J gene is TRBJ2-7, the V gene TRBV7-9; 8 nucleotides line up with TRBD1. J lost 3 bases, V lost 4 bases, and 5 bases had no gene match. Germline V CDR1 and CDR2: SEHNR, FQNEAQ (reference sequence). There are 14 residues in the CDR3. The CDR3 sequence is CASSSGTGHYEQYF. The CDR3 DNA reads TGTGCCAGCAGCTCCGGGACAGGCCACTACGAGCAGTACTTC.

The chain combines TRBV7-2 with TRBJ1-1, with D uncertain. The germline V and J ends were trimmed by 6 bases and 0 bases, with 11 bases remaining between them. Germline CDR1 and CDR2: SGHTA and FQGNSA. The CDR3 is 14 amino acids. The CDR3 nucleotides are TGTGCCAGCAGTCCGGTTCGGATGAACACTGAAGCTTTCTTT. Translation gives CASSPVRMNTEAFF.

The chain combines TRBV21-1 with TRBJ1-1; the table's TRBD1 call for D was not verified on the DNA. TRBV21-1 is designated a pseudogene. This CDR3 has 16 amino acids. The CDR3 spells CASRKTGQGPNTEAFF. The CDR3 bases are TGTGCCAGCAGGAAGACCGGACAGGGTCCGAACACTGAAGCTTTCTTT.

This rearrangement joins TRBV6-4 to TRBJ1-2; D unresolved. The V gene lost 0 bases and the J gene lost 6 bases, with 14 bases spanning the gap. Per the germline V gene, CDR1 is MRHNA and CDR2 is SNTAGT. CDR3 size: 15 residues. The CDR3 reads CASSDSPGEGHGYTF. CDR3 DNA sequence: TGTGCCAGCAGTGACTCCCCTGGAGAAGGCCATGGCTACACCTTC.

This rearrangement joins TRBV5-6 to TRBJ1-4, with D perhaps TRBD1 (6 bases). Trimming removed 3 bases from V and 4 bases from J, with 10 bases in between. Germline V gene data show CDR1 as SGHDT and CDR2 as YYEEEE. The CDR3 runs 14 residues. In nucleotides, the CDR3 is TGTGCCAGCAGCTGGGACACGGATAATGAAAAACTGTTTTTT. Translation: CASSWDTDNEKLFF.

The chain joins TRBV6-5 to TRBJ2-3, with D possibly being TRBD2 (5 bases). CDR1 is MNHEY and CDR2 is SVGAGI in the germline V gene. V was clipped by 2 bases and J by 6 bases, with 9 bases between them. There are 13 residues in the CDR3. The CDR3 nucleotides read TGTGCCAGCAGTTACGACCGGAGGGATACGCAGTATTTT. Its protein product is CASSYDRRDTQYF.

V gene TRBV11-2 combines with J gene TRBJ2-3; D ambiguous. Germline assignment: CDR1 SGHAT and CDR2 FQNNGV. The germline V and J ends were trimmed by 6 bases and 5 bases, with 9 bases remaining between them. The CDR3 consists of 12 residues. CDR3 nucleotides: TGTGCCAGCAGTCCCTTAGGAGATACGCAGTATTTT. Translating gives CASSPLGDTQYF.

The gene calls are TRBV18 and TRBJ2-7, with 7 nucleotides matching TRBD1. The germline V gene encodes CDR1 KGHSH and CDR2 LQKENI. J gave up 4 bases and V 3 bases, and 3 bases lay outside the gene matches. This CDR3 has 13 amino acids. Written as DNA, the CDR3 is TGTGCCAGCTCACCGGGACAGCAATACGAGCAGTACTTC. Translation: CASSPGQQYEQYF. The whole variable domain, filled in from reference TRBV18 and TRBJ2-7, reads NAGVMQNPRHLVRRRGQEARLRCSPMKGHSHVYWYRQLPEEGLKFMVYLQKENIIDESGMPKERFSAEFPKEGPSILRIQQVVRGDSAAYFCASSPGQQYEQYFGPGTRLTVT.

The V gene is TRBV11-1, the J gene TRBJ2-5; D is unclear. The V end was cut by 8 bases, the J end by 4 bases, with 17 bases between. CDR3 length equals 14 residues. CDR1 is SGHAT, CDR2 FQDESV, per germline (reference sequence). CDR3 amino acids: CASGAADGRETQYF. In nucleotides, the CDR3 is TGTGCCAGCGGAGCAGCCGACGGTCGAGAGACCCAGTACTTC.

This chain uses TRBV15 with TRBJ1-5; D remains ambiguous. The germline CDR1 and CDR2 sequences are LNHNV and YYDKDF (reference sequence). The germline V and J ends were trimmed by 2 bases and 0 bases, with 20 bases remaining between them. This CDR3 has 19 residues. CDR3 amino acids: CATSRSQGGFGYSNQPQHF. The CDR3 DNA is TGTGCCACCAGCAGATCCCAAGGAGGCTTCGGTTATAGCAATCAGCCCCAGCATTTT.

The chain is built from TRBV3-1 (or the pseudogene TRBV3-2) and TRBJ1-6; no definite D call. CDR3 size: 14 residues. Trimming took off 7 bases at V and 7 bases at J, with 14 bases between the two ends. Germline V gene data show CDR1 as LGHDT and CDR2 as YNNKEL (reference sequence). The CDR3 coding sequence is TGTGCCAGCACCTTCAGCCTGGGGAATTCACCCCTCCACTTT. It codes for CASTFSLGNSPLHF.

The rearrangement uses TRBV7-2 and TRBJ2-5; D may be TRBD1 or TRBD2 (5 bases each). Germline CDR1 and CDR2: SGHTA and FQGNSA. The V end was cut by 2 bases, the J end by 2 bases, with 9 bases between. This CDR3 is built from 14 residues. For the CDR3, the DNA is TGTGCCAGCAGCTTACCGGGGCAACAAGAGACCCAGTACTTC. Protein sequence: CASSLPGQQETQYF.

The chain recombines TRBV6-2 or TRBV6-3 with TRBJ1-5; 8 nucleotides match TRBD1. The V and J ends lost 5 bases and 1 base, in that order; junction bases with no gene match: 4. The CDR3 length is 15 residues. Germline loops: CDR1 MNHEY, CDR2 SVGEGT. The DNA of the CDR3 is TGTGCCAGCAGTGATCAGGGGGCCAGCAATCAGCCCCAGCATTTT. Its protein product is CASSDQGASNQPQHF.

This chain's CDR3 is CASLQGVKLFF. In nucleotides, the CDR3 is TGTGCCAGCTTACAGGGAGTAAAACTGTTTTTT. The V gene is TRBV2, the J gene TRBJ1-4; tentatively, D is TRBD1 (6 bases). Trimming removed 8 bases at V and 10 bases at J, with 11 bases between. The CDR3 extends over 11 amino acids. From germline, CDR1 is SNHLY and CDR2 FYNNEI.

The chain is built from TRBV30 and TRBJ1-1; 8 bases agree with TRBD1. The CDR3 consists of 15 residues. Per germline, CDR1 GTSNPN and CDR2 SVGIG (reference sequence). V shed 0 bases, J shed 3 bases, and the junction held 6 bases outside the gene matches. The CDR3: CAWSVQGGADTEAFF. The CDR3 DNA reads TGTGCCTGGAGTGTACAGGGGGGAGCGGACACTGAAGCTTTCTTT.

This clone was picked up a small number of times. The chain recombines TRBV3-1 (or the pseudogene TRBV3-2) with TRBJ2-7; no clear D. CDR3 length: 13 amino acids. Trimming left V 7 bases short and J 0 bases short, with 10 bases between. Per germline, CDR1 LGHDT and CDR2 YNNKEL (reference sequence). The CDR3 is CASTPQYSYEQYF. In nucleotides, the CDR3 is TGTGCCAGCACCCCGCAGTACTCCTACGAGCAGTACTTC.

A single count supports this clone. The V and J genes are TRBV6-5 and TRBJ1-2, with 8 bases lining up with TRBD1. Germline values: CDR1 MNHEY, CDR2 SVGAGI. V lost 4 bases to trimming and J lost 5 bases; unmatched junction nucleotides: 6. This CDR3 spans 14 amino acids. CDR3 sequence: CASSSTGQAYGYTF. The CDR3 DNA reads TGTGCCAGCAGTTCGACGGGACAGGCTTATGGCTACACCTTC.

The V call is TRBV12-3 or TRBV12-4, the J call TRBJ1-1; perhaps TRBD1 as D (6 bases). The CDR3 has 12 amino acids. The V and J ends lost 3 bases and 11 bases respectively, with 13 bases between them. CDR3 loop: CASSFSGGWAFF. The CDR3, as DNA: TGTGCCAGCAGTTTCTCTGGGGGCTGGGCTTTCTTT.

The rearrangement uses TRBV18 and TRBJ1-2, with 10 positions matching TRBD1. The germline V gene has CDR1 KGHSH and CDR2 LQKENI. V trimming: 6 bases; J trimming: 5 bases; junction bases outside the gene matches: 6. The CDR3 is 14 amino acids. The CDR3 here is CASSPGQGLYGYTF. The CDR3 DNA sequence: TGTGCCAGCTCGCCGGGACAGGGGCTTTATGGCTACACCTTC.

The chain links TRBV12-3 or TRBV12-4 to TRBJ2-3; unclear D gene. The germline V and J ends were trimmed by 9 bases and 1 base, with 8 bases remaining between them. The CDR3 is made up of 12 amino acids. The CDR3 spells CASTFGTDTQYF. The CDR3 DNA sequence: TGTGCCAGTACGTTCGGCACAGATACGCAGTATTTT.

The chain couples TRBV6-5 to TRBJ1-1, with TRBD1 matching over 8 bases. The CDR3 extends over 13 amino acids. The germline CDR1 and CDR2 sequences are MNHEY and SVGAGI. The J segment lost 4 bases and the V segment lost 5 bases, leaving 3 bases of the junction unmatched. The CDR3: CASSTTGGTEAFF. Here the CDR3 DNA reads TGTGCCAGCAGTACAACAGGGGGCACTGAAGCTTTCTTT.